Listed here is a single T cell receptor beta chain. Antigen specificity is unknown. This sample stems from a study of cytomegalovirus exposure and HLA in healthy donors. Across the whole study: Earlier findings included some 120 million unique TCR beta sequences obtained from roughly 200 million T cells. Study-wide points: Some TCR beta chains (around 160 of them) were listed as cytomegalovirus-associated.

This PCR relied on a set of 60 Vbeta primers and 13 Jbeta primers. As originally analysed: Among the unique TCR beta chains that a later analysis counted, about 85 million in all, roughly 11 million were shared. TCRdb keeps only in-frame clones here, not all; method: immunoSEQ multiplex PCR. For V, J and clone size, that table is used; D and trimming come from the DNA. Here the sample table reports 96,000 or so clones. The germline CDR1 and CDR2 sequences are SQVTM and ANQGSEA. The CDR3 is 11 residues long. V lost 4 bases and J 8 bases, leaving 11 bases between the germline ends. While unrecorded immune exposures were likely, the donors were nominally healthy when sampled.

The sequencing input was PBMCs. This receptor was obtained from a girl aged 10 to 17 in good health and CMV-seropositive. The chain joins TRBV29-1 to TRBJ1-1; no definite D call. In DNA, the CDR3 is TGCAGCGTTGTGCGGGCTGGGGAAGCTTTCTTT. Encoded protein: CSVVRAGEAFF.